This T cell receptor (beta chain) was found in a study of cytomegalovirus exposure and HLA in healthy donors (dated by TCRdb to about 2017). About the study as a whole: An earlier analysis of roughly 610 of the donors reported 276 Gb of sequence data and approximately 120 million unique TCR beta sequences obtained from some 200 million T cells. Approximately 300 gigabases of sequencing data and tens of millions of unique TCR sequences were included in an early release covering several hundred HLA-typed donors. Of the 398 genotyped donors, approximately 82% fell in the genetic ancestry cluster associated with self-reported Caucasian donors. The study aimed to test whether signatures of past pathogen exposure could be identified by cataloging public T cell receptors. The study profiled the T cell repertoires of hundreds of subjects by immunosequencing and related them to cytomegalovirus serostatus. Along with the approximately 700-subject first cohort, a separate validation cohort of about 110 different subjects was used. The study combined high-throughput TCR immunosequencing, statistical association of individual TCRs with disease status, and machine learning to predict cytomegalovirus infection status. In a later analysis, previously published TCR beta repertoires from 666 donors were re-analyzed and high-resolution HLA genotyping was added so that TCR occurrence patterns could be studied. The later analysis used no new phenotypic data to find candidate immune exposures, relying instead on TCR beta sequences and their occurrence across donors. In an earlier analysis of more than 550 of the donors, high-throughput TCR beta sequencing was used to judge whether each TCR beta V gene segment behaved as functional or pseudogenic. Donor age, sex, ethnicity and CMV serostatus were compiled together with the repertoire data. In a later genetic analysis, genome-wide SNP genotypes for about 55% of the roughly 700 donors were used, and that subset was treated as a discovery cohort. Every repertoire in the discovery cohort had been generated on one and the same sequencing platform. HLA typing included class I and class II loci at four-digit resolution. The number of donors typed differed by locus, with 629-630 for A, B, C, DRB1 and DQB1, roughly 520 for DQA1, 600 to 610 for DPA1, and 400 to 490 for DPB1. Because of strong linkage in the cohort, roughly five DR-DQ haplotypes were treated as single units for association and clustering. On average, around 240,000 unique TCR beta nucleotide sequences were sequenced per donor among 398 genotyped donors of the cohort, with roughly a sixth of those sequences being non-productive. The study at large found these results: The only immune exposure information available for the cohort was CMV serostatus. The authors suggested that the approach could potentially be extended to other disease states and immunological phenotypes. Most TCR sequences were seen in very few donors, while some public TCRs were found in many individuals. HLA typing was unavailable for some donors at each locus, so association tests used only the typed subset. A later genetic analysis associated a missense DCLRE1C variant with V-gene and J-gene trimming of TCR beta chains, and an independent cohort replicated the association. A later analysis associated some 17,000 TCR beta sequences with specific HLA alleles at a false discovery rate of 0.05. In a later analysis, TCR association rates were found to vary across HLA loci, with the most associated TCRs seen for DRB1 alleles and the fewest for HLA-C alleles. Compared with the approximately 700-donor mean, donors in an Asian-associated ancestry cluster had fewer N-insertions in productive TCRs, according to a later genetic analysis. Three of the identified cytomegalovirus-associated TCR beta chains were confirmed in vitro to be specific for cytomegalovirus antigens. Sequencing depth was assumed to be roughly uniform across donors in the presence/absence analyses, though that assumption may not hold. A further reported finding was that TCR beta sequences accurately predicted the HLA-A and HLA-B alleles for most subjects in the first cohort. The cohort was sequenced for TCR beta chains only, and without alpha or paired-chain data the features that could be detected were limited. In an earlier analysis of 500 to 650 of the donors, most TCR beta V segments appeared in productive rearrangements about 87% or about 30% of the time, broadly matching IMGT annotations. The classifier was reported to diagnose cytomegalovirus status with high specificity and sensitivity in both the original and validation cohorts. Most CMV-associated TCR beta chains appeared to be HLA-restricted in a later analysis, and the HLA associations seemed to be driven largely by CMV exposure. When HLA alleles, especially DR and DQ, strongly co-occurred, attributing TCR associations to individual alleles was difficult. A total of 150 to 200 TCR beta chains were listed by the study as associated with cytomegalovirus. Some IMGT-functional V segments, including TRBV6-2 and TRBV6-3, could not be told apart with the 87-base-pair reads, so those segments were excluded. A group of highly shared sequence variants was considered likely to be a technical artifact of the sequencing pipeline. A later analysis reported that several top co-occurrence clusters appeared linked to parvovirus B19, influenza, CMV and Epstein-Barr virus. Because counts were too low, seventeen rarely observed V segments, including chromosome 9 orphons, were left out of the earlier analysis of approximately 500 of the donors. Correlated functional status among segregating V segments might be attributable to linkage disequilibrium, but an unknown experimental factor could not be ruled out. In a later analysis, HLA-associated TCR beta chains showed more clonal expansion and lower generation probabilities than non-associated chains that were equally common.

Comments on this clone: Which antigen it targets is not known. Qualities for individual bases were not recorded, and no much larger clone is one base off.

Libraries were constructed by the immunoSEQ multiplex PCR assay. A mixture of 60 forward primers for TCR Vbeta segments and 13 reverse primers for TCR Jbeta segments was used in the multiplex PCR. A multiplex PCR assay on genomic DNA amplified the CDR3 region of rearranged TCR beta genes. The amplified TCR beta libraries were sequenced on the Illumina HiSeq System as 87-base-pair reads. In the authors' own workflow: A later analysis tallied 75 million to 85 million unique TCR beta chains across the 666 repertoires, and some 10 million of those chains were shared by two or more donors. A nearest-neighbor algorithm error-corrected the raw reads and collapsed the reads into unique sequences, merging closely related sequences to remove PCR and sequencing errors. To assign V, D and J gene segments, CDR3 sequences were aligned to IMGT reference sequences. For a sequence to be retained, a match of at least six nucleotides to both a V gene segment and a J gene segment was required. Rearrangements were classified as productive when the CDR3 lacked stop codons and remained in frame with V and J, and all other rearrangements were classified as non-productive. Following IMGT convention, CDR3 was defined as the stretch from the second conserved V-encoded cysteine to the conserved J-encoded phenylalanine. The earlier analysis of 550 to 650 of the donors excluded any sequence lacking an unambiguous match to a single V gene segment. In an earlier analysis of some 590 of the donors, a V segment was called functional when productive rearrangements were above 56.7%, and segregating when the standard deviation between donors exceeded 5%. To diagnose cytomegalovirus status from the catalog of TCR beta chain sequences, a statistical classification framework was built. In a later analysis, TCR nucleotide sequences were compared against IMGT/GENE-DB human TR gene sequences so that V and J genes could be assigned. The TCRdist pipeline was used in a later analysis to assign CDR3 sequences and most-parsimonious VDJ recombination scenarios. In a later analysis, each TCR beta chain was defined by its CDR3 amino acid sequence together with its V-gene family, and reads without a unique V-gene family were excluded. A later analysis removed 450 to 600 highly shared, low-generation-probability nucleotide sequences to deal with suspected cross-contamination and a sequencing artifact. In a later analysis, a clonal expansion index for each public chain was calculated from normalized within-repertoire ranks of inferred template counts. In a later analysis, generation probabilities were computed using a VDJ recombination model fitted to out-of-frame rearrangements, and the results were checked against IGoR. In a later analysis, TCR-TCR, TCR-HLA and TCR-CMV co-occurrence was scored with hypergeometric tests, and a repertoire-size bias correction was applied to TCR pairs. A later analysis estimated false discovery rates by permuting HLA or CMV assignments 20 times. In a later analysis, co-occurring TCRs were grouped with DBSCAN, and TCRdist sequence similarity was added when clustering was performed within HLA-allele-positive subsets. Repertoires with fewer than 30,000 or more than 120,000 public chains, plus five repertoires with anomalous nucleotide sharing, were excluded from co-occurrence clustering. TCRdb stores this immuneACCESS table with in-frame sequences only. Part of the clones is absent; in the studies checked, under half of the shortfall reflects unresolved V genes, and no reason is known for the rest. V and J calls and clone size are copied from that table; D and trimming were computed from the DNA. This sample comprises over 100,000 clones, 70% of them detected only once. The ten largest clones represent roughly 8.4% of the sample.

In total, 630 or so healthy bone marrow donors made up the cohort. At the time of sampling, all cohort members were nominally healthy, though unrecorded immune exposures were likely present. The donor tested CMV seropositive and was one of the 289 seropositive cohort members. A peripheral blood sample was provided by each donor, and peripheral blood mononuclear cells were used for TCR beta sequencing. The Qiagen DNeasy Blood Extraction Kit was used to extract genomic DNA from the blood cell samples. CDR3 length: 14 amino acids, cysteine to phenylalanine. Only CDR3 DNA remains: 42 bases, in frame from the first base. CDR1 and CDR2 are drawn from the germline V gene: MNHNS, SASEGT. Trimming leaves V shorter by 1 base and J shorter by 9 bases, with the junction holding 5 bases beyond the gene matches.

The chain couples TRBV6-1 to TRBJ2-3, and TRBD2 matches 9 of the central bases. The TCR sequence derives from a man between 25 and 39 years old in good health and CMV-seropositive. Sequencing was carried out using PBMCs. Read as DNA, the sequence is TGTGCCAGCAGTGAAGGGGGACTAGCTCAAACGCAGTATTTT. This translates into CASSEGGLAQTQYF.